This passage covers 20 T cell receptor beta chains from one sample sequenced in a study of CD4 T cells in relation to SARS-CoV-2 and coronaviruses. Their antigens are not known. Before the COVID-19 pandemic, during about 2011-2019, CD4+ T cells were taken from unexposed donors. Isolation of CD4+ T cells took place after nine to ten days in culture. Repertoires were generated with immunoSEQ multiplex PCR, while TCRdb's copy carries only in-frame clones and drops some. Of more than 25,000 clones in the sample, 78% were seen once. Sequencing was performed on CD4+ T cells from PBMCs, cultured in vitro. The receptors were sampled from a human donor in good health.

The V and J genes are TRBV7-2 and TRBJ2-4, with 11 bases fitting TRBD1. Germline V lookup: CDR1 SGHTA, CDR2 FQGNSA. The CDR3 length is 15 residues. After removal of 1 base from V and 10 bases from J, the junction contained 6 bases not matched to a gene. The DNA for the CDR3 is TGTGCCAGCAGCTTAGAGGGGACAGGGGGTGATATTCAGTACTTC. Protein: CASSLEGTGGDIQYF.

This chain joins TRBV7-6 and TRBJ1-4, with a weak D call TRBD1 (5 bases). CDR3 length equals 15 residues. Trimming removed 0 bases from V and 10 bases from J, with 15 bases in between. Germline-derived CDR1 and CDR2 are SGHVS and FNYEAQ. The CDR3 loop reads CASSLAGDGRPKLFF. The CDR3 DNA is TGTGCCAGCAGCTTAGCGGGGGACGGTCGACCAAAACTGTTTTTT.

The chain recombines TRBV29-1 with TRBJ1-1; TRBD1 matches 11 bases. The V segment lost 7 bases and the J segment 4 bases; nucleotides outside the gene matches: 8. Germline V gene sequence: CDR1 SQVTM, CDR2 ANQGSEA. This CDR3 is 14 amino acids long. The chain's CDR3 is CSANGQGAGTEAFF. The CDR3 DNA reads as TGCAGCGCCAACGGACAGGGGGCCGGCACTGAAGCTTTCTTT.

As concerns this clone: A junction end diverges from the germline sequence, so it may reflect a read error. The J gene is TRBJ2-5, the V gene TRBV7-3, with TRBD2 matching 7 bases. There are 16 residues in the CDR3. CDR1 is SGHTA, CDR2 FQGTGA, per germline. The CDR3 DNA follows: TGTGCCAGCAGCTTAAGTGGCGGGAGCCCAAGAGAGGCCCAGTACTTC. This encodes CASSLSGGSPREAQYF.

The gene calls are TRBV2 and TRBJ2-3, with 8 bases that match TRBD2. CDR3 length: 16 amino acids. J lost 1 base, V lost 4 bases, and 7 bases had no gene match. Germline-derived CDR1 and CDR2 are SNHLY and FYNNEI. The CDR3, as DNA: TGTGCCAGCAGTGGGGCGGCAGCGGGGGGCACAGATACGCAGTATTTT. Residues: CASSGAAAGGTDTQYF.

Details on this clone: A read error may produce the germline difference seen at one junction end. The gene calls are TRBV7-7 and TRBJ2-1, with a tentative D call TRBD1 (6 bases). The germline V gene has CDR1 SSHAT and CDR2 FNYEAQ (reference sequence). The CDR3 sequence is 14 residues long. The CDR3 DNA follows: TGTGCTAGCAGCTCTAGACAGGATGGGAATGAGCAGTTCTTC. Its protein product is CASSSRQDGNEQFF.

The rearrangement links TRBV19 to TRBJ1-3; D not certain. Germline CDR1 reads LNHDA; CDR2 reads SQIVND (reference sequence). The CDR3 spans 14 residues. Trimming took off 3 bases at V and 5 bases at J, with 11 bases between the two ends. In nucleotides, the CDR3 is TGTGCCAGTAGTATTTTTCTGGGGAGAAACACCATATATTTT. This sequence encodes CASSIFLGRNTIYF. Full variable domain (remainder filled in from reference TRBV19 and TRBJ1-3): DGGITQSPKYLFRKEGQNVTLSCEQNLNHDAMYWYRQDPGQGLRLIYYSQIVNDFQKGDIAEGYSVSREKKESFPLTVTSAQKNPTAFYLCASSIFLGRNTIYFGEGSWLTVV.

This chain uses TRBV2 with TRBJ1-4; unclear D gene. CDR1 is SNHLY, CDR2 FYNNEI, per germline. The V end was cut by 7 bases, the J end by 8 bases, with 8 bases between. The CDR3 covers 11 residues. CDR3 nucleotides: TGTGCCAGCACTGCGCAGGAAAAACTGTTTTTT. The encoded protein is CASTAQEKLFF. The complete variable domain, with remaining parts taken from reference TRBV2 and TRBJ1-4, reads EPEVTQTPSHQVTQMGQEVILRCVPISNHLYFYWYRQILGQKVEFLVSFYNNEISEKSEIFDDQFSVERPDGSNFTLKIRSTKLEDSAMYFCASTAQEKLFFGSGTQLSVL.

Only one count was recorded for this clone. J is TRBJ1-3 and V is TRBV15; D is possibly TRBD1 (6 bases). CDR1 LNHNV and CDR2 YYDKDF come from the germline V gene (reference sequence). The CDR3 length is 14 residues. Trimming pared 1 base from V and 3 bases from J, leaving 7 bases between. CDR3 sequence reads: CATSRGRGGNTIYF. For the CDR3, the DNA is TGTGCCACCAGCAGAGGCAGGGGTGGAAACACCATATATTTT.

V and J are TRBV30 and TRBJ2-7, with D possibly called TRBD1 or TRBD2 (6 bases each). The CDR3 length is 13 residues. V was cut by 2 bases and J by 7 bases, with 15 bases left in between. The germline gives CDR1 GTSNPN, CDR2 SVGIG (reference sequence). The CDR3 reads CAWSSGAPGEQYF. The CDR3 DNA follows: TGTGCCTGGAGTTCGGGGGCTCCGGGTGAGCAGTACTTC.

V and J are TRBV18 and TRBJ2-7, with D possibly called TRBD1 or TRBD2 (5 bases each). Trimming removed 3 bases from V and 1 base from J, with 13 bases in between. This CDR3 contains 15 residues. The germline V gene encodes CDR1 KGHSH and CDR2 LQKENI. The CDR3 DNA reads as TGTGCCAGCTCACCCCCGGGACGACAGTCCTACGAGCAGTACTTC. It translates to CASSPPGRQSYEQYF.

The V and J genes are TRBV7-3 and TRBJ2-3; TRBD2 matches 16 bases. This CDR3 region has 19 residues. Germline V CDR1 and CDR2: SGHTA, FQGTGA. Trimming cost V 5 bases and J 3 bases; bases outside gene matches: 11. The CDR3 protein is CASSPGTSGRARLTDTQYF. As DNA, the CDR3 is TGTGCCAGCAGCCCAGGGACTAGCGGGAGGGCCAGGTTAACAGATACGCAGTATTTT.

This chain joins TRBV6-5 and TRBJ2-5, with TRBD2 identical over 8 bases. Germline V lookup: CDR1 MNHEY, CDR2 SVGAGI. After removal of 0 bases from V and 4 bases from J, the junction contained 7 bases not matched to a gene. The CDR3 contains 16 residues. CDR3 coding DNA: TGTGCCAGCAGTTACTCACTCGGGAGGGTGGGAGAGACCCAGTACTTC. It codes for CASSYSLGRVGETQYF.

The chain combines TRBV6-1 with TRBJ1-3; 8 nucleotides align to TRBD1. With V trimmed by 7 bases and J by 3 bases, 5 bases remained unmatched. The germline gives CDR1 MNHNS, CDR2 SASEGT. The length of the CDR3 is 14 residues. The CDR3 loop reads CASIRTGGGNTIYF. CDR3 DNA sequence: TGTGCCAGCATTCGAACAGGGGGTGGAAACACCATATATTTT.

CDR3 sequence: CASSWDRGAETQYF. CDR3 sequence (DNA): TGTGCCAGCAGTTGGGACAGGGGAGCAGAGACCCAGTACTTC. The V call is TRBV6-5, the J call TRBJ2-5, with TRBD1 matching 10 bases. Germline-derived CDR1 and CDR2 are MNHEY and SVGAGI. V trimming: 4 bases; J trimming: 4 bases; junction bases outside the gene matches: 3. CDR3 size: 14 residues.

The V call is TRBV9, the J call TRBJ2-3; no clear D gene. The CDR3 totals 13 residues. The germline CDR1 and CDR2 sequences are SGDLS and YYNGEE. V was pared by 4 bases and J by 6 bases, with 12 bases between. In DNA, the CDR3 is TGTGCCAGCAGCAAACCCTCCTCCGATACGCAGTATTTT. Translating gives CASSKPSSDTQYF.

This clone was observed once. This chain connects TRBV7-2 to TRBJ2-1, with D possibly being TRBD2 (6 bases). V lost 2 bases and J 4 bases, leaving 9 bases between the germline ends. This CDR3 has 14 residues. From germline, CDR1 is SGHTA and CDR2 FQGNSA. The CDR3 DNA sequence: TGTGCCAGCAGCTTAACGGCGGGGTACAATGAGCAGTTCTTC. Protein: CASSLTAGYNEQFF.

The V and J genes are TRBV11-1 and TRBJ1-6; 7 bases line up with TRBD1. The CDR3 length is 15 residues. Per germline, CDR1 SGHAT and CDR2 FQDESV (reference sequence). J lost 7 bases, V lost 5 bases, and 8 bases had no gene match. The CDR3 DNA sequence: TGTGCCAGCAGCCTCGGACAGGACCTAAATTCACCCCTCCACTTT. It is translated as CASSLGQDLNSPLHF.

The chain has TRBV6-6 and TRBJ2-5; maybe TRBD2 (6 bases). The ends were cut back, 2 bases at V and 5 bases at J, with 15 bases in the middle. In germline, CDR1 is MNHNY, CDR2 SVGAGI (reference sequence). This CDR3 has 15 amino acids. The CDR3 region is CASSYPLGREETQYF. The CDR3 DNA is TGTGCCAGCAGTTACCCGCTGGGCCGGGAGGAGACCCAGTACTTC.

The chain uses TRBV7-3 and TRBJ1-1; D is unresolved. V was cut by 4 bases and J by 2 bases, with 8 bases left in between. There are 13 residues in the CDR3. The germline gives CDR1 SGHTA, CDR2 FQGTGA. CDR3 in DNA: TGTGCCAGCAGCTCATCTAAAAACACTGAAGCTTTCTTT. Translating it yields CASSSSKNTEAFF.